A selection of T cell receptor beta chains follows, all from one sample in a study of blood T cell repertoires in COVID-19. Measured with immunoSEQ multiplex PCR; TCRdb has only the in-frame clones, and not every one. The sample comprises roughly 60,000 clones, around nine tenths of which are singletons, and more than 9% rests with the top ten. The sample consisted of peripheral blood. The receptor source for this set is an elderly woman with active COVID-19. The CDR3 runs from the conserved cysteine through the conserved F or W. The D gene is left open where the match is weak. Clone size is not always given. Where it is, it says once, few, many or a class for expanded clones.

j_gene	d_gene	v_gene	abundance	CDR3nt	CDR3aa
TRBJ2-1	NA	TRBV19	NA	TGTGCCAGTAGGGCCCTGGGAGAGCTAAACTACAATGAGCAGTTCTTC	CASRALGELNYNEQFF
TRBJ1-2	NA	TRBV5-5	NA	TGTGCCAGCAGCTTGTTGGCCGACAGAGCGATCTATGGCTACACCTTC	CASSLLADRAIYGYTF
TRBJ2-7	NA	TRBV21-1	NA	TGTGCCAGCAGCAAAGAGAGGGGAGGGAGCTCCTACGAGCAGTACTTC	CASSKERGGSSYEQYF
TRBJ2-2	TRBD1	TRBV10-1	NA	TGCGCCAGCAGTCAGCCGAGGACAGGGTCCCGCGCGAACACCGGGGAGCTGTTTTTT	CASSQPRTGSRANTGELFF
TRBJ2-7	NA	TRBV29-1	NA	TGCAGCGTTTTAGCGGAGTCCTACGAGCAGTACTTC	CSVLAESYEQYF
TRBJ1-5	TRBD1	TRBV19	NA	TGTGCCAGTAGTAACAACAGGGGTGGACAGCCCCAGCATTTT	CASSNNRGGQPQHF
TRBJ2-5	NA	TRBV5-4	NA	TGTGCCAGCAGTACACAGCAACAAGAGACCCAGTACTTC	CASSTQQQETQYF
TRBJ1-6	NA	TRBV27	once	TGTGCCAGCAGGGACTTAAATAATTCACCCCTCCACTTT	CASRDLNNSPLHF
TRBJ1-5	TRBD1	TRBV10-2	NA	TGCGCCAGCACGGGACAGCTTAGCAATCAGCCCCAGCATTTT	CASTGQLSNQPQHF
TRBJ1-1	NA	TRBV7-9	NA	TGTGCCAGCAGCTTAGAAGGGGGCACTGAAGCTTTCTTT	CASSLEGGTEAFF
TRBJ1-1	NA	TRBV29-1	NA	TGCAGCGTTGTCGGGGAGAACACTGAAGCTTTCTTT	CSVVGENTEAFF
TRBJ2-3	NA	TRBV19	NA	TGTGCCAGCACCAGGGGGGCCACAGATACGCAGTATTTT	CASTRGATDTQYF
TRBJ2-6	NA	TRBV2	NA	TGTGCCAGCAGTGAATCGGGGTTGACTGGGGCCAACGTCCTGACTTTC	CASSESGLTGANVLTF
TRBJ1-5	NA	TRBV21-1	NA	TGTGCCAGACCCGGGACAGGGGGAGGCAATCAGCCCCAGCATTTT	CARPGTGGGNQPQHF
TRBJ2-2	NA	TRBV3-1/TRBV3-2	NA	TGTGCCAGCACCCACGGGGAGGATTTCACCGGGGAGCTGTTTTTT	CASTHGEDFTGELFF
TRBJ2-6	TRBD1	TRBV5-1	NA	TGCGCCACCAGGACAGGTACTCTCTCTGGGGCCAACGTCCTGACTTTC	CATRTGTLSGANVLTF
TRBJ2-6	TRBD2	TRBV5-4	NA	TGTGCCAGCAGCCCGGCAGGCGGGGGGGTGTTGGCTGGGGCCAACGTCCTGACTTTC	CASSPAGGGVLAGANVLTF
TRBJ1-2	NA	TRBV7-9	NA	TGTGCCAGCAGTTCCCCGGGTGGGGGGGCGGTCAACTATGGCTACACCTTC	CASSSPGGGAVNYGYTF
TRBJ2-5	TRBD1	TRBV5-1	NA	TGCGCCAGCAGCTCAACCGGGACAGGGCAGGAGACCCAGTACTTC	CASSSTGTGQETQYF
TRBJ2-4	NA	TRBV7-8	NA	TGTGCCAGCAGCCTAGGGAGAGACCCGGGAAACATTCAGTACTTC	CASSLGRDPGNIQYF
TRBJ2-1	TRBD2	TRBV19	once	TGTGCCAGTAATGCCGGGAGGGAGAATGAGCAGTTCTTC	CASNAGRENEQFF
TRBJ2-1	TRBD2	TRBV6-2/TRBV6-3	NA	TGTGCCAGCAGTTTGACGCGGGGGGGCCTGAACAATGAGCAGTTCTTC	CASSLTRGGLNNEQFF
TRBJ2-2	NA	TRBV10-3	NA	TGTGCCATCAGTGAGTCGTACGGGGGTACCGGGGAGCTGTTTTTT	CAISESYGGTGELFF
TRBJ2-3	NA	TRBV10-2	once	TGCGCCAGCAAGTCCCGGGCGGGGAGAAGCACAGATACGCAGTATTTT	CASKSRAGRSTDTQYF
TRBJ1-4	NA	TRBV6-5	NA	TGTGCCAGCAGGGAGGACTTTAATGAAAAACTGTTTTTT	CASREDFNEKLFF
TRBJ2-1	TRBD2	TRBV9	NA	TGTGCCAGCAGCGTATTGCGGGGGGGCAATGAGCAGTTCTTC	CASSVLRGGNEQFF
TRBJ2-7	TRBD1	TRBV6-5	NA	TGTGCCAGCAGTTACGGGACAGGAGCCTACGAGCAGTACTTC	CASSYGTGAYEQYF
TRBJ2-3	TRBD1	TRBV19	NA	TGTGCCAGTAGTATAGCTCGGGGGACAGGGGGTGATACGCAGTATTTT	CASSIARGTGGDTQYF
TRBJ2-2	TRBD2	TRBV4-1	NA	TGCGCCAGCAGCCAAGAAGGACTAGCGGGAAACACCGGGGAGCTGTTTTTT	CASSQEGLAGNTGELFF
TRBJ1-5	TRBD1	TRBV28	NA	TGTGCCAGCAGACCAGGAGGGACAGTCGTTACCCCTTCGCCCCAGCATTTT	CASRPGGTVVTPSPQHF
TRBJ2-4	TRBD2	TRBV28	NA	TGTGCCAGCACCCCGGGGGGGGCCAAAAACATTCAGTACTTC	CASTPGGAKNIQYF
TRBJ2-2	NA	TRBV19	NA	TGTGCCAGTAGTATATCCATAAGCGACGGGGAGCTGTTTTTT	CASSISISDGELFF
TRBJ1-3	TRBD1	TRBV7-9	few	TGTGCCAGCAGCTCGACAGGGGCTGGAAACACCATATATTTT	CASSSTGAGNTIYF
TRBJ2-3	TRBD2	TRBV3-1/TRBV3-2	NA	TGTGCCAGCAGCCAAGATTTAACTAGCGGGGTAGGGAGCGCAGATACGCAGTATTTT	CASSQDLTSGVGSADTQYF
TRBJ2-1	NA	TRBV6-2/TRBV6-3	NA	TGTGCCAGTAGCGGCTCCTCCTATGAGCAGTTCTTC	CASSGSSYEQFF
TRBJ1-2	NA	TRBV28	NA	TGTGCCAGCAGTCCCCCAGGGAAGGGCTATGGCTACACCTTC	CASSPPGKGYGYTF
TRBJ1-6	NA	TRBV6-5	NA	TGTGCCAGCAGAGACACAGGATCGAGGTCACCCCTCCACTTT	CASRDTGSRSPLHF
TRBJ1-3	TRBD1	TRBV4-1	few	TGCGCCAGCAGCCCGACAGGGGTTGGAAACACCATATATTTT	CASSPTGVGNTIYF
TRBJ2-2	NA	TRBV3-1/TRBV3-2	once	TGTGCCAGCAGCCAAGATCTTTCGGGCGGGGAGCTGTTTTTT	CASSQDLSGGELFF
TRBJ2-1	TRBD2	TRBV20-1	NA	TGCAGTGCTAGTGGCCTAGCGGGGGAGGTTGAGCAGTTCTTC	CSASGLAGEVEQFF
TRBJ2-1	TRBD2	TRBV4-2	NA	TGTGCCAGCAGCCAAGAATGGAGGGGGACCAGCGGGAGTGGCTCCTACAATGAGCAGTTCTTC	CASSQEWRGTSGSGSYNEQFF
TRBJ2-6	NA	TRBV21-1	few	TGTGCCAGCAGCAAAGTATGGCGACCGGAGACCGGGGCCAACGTCCTGACTTTC	CASSKVWRPETGANVLTF
TRBJ1-5	NA	TRBV2	once	TGTGCCAGCTCACAGGTACCAATCGAGGCCCAGCATTTT	CASSQVPIEAQHF
TRBJ2-1	NA	TRBV3-1/TRBV3-2	NA	TGTGCCAGCAGCCAAGTGTGGAGGGGATTTCTGGAGCAGTTCTTC	CASSQVWRGFLEQFF
TRBJ2-2	TRBD1	TRBV28	NA	TGTGCCAGCAGTTTCCCGACAGGGGCGAACACCGGGGAGCTGTTTTTT	CASSFPTGANTGELFF
TRBJ1-6	TRBD1	TRBV20-1	NA	TGCAGTGCTAGTCATGGACAGGGGGTCAATTCACCCCTCCACTTT	CSASHGQGVNSPLHF
TRBJ1-2	NA	TRBV6-6	NA	TGTGCCAGCAGTTGGCCGGGAGGAGACCAGGGCTACACCTTC	CASSWPGGDQGYTF
TRBJ2-5	TRBD1	TRBV7-2	NA	TGTGCCAGCAGCTCAGACAGGGGAAGCGGGGAGACCCAGTACTTC	CASSSDRGSGETQYF
TRBJ1-2	NA	TRBV2	NA	TGTGCCAGCAGTGGGTCCCAGCAGGGAAATGGCTACACCTTC	CASSGSQQGNGYTF
TRBJ2-2	NA	TRBV6-6	NA	TGTGCCAGCAGTTCACAGGACACGAACACCGGGGAGCTGTTTTTT	CASSSQDTNTGELFF
TRBJ2-3	TRBD2	TRBV2	NA	TGTGCCAGCAGTGTGAGGGACGAGGCGGGAGAGAGGGAAGATACGCAGTATTTT	CASSVRDEAGEREDTQYF